Listed here are 28 T cell receptor beta chains from one sample, sequenced in a study of T cells in Graves' hyperthyroidism and ophthalmopathy. Amplification targeted TCR beta CDR3 regions from RNA transcripts. HTBI primers were used for first-round RT-PCR of the TCR CDR3. Via MiXCR, TCRdb re-called the multiplex PCR reads, giving one row per CDR3 protein. Of hundreds of thousands of distinct CDR3 sequences in the sample, about 38% were seen once. Sequencing was done on a sample of blood. Receptors were obtained from a man aged 18-30 years with Graves' hyperthyroidism.

As to this clonotype: The germline gene is not matched at one end of the junction; a read error may be the cause. V is TRBV29-1 and J is TRBJ1-3, with unresolved D. Germline V CDR1 and CDR2: SQVTM, ANQGSEA. The CDR3 totals 11 residues. For the CDR3, the DNA is TGCAGCGTTGAGTCAGGAAGCACCATATATTTT. It encodes CSVESGSTIYF.

Concerning this clonotype: Relative to the germline gene, one junction end is altered; a read error may explain this. The genes are TRBV5-1 and TRBJ2-7, with D perhaps given as TRBD1 or TRBD2 (5 bases each). There are 15 residues in the CDR3. CDR1 and CDR2 (germline): SGHRS, YFSETQ. CDR3 in amino acids: CASSLVSGAGYEQYF. CDR3 DNA: TGTGCCAGCAGCTTGGTCTCCGGGGCCGGCTACGAGCAGTACTTC.

This clonotype appeared a single time. The junction and the germline gene differ at one end; a read error may be behind it. V and J are TRBV7-9 and TRBJ1-1; D gene uncertain. CDR1 is SEHNR and CDR2 is FQNEAQ in the germline V gene (reference sequence). This CDR3 contains 15 residues. This chain's CDR3 is CASSQVSHANTEAFF. The CDR3 nucleotides are TGCGCCAGCAGCCAAGTCTCGCACGCGAACACTGAAGCTTTCTTT. Drawing the rest from reference TRBV7-9 and TRBJ1-1, the complete variable domain is DTGVSQNPRHKITKRGQNVTFRCDPISEHNRLYWYRQTLGQGPEFLTYFQNEAQLEKSRLLSDRFSAERPKGSFSTLEIQRTEQGDSAMYLCASSQVSHANTEAFFGQGTRLTVV.

About this clonotype itself: A much larger clonotype is one base distant, so this may be a read error. The chain recombines TRBV5-1 with TRBJ1-5, with D uncertain. This CDR3 spans 14 amino acids. CDR1 is SGHRS and CDR2 is YFSETQ in the germline V gene. CDR3 DNA: TGTGCCAGCAGCTGGGGAGGGAAAGGTCAGCCCCAGCATTTT. Protein sequence: CASSWGGKGQPQHF.

For this clonotype: A junction end diverges from the germline sequence, so it may reflect a read error. J is TRBJ1-5 and V is TRBV25-1; TRBD1 agrees at 9 bases. Germline V gives CDR1 MGHDK, CDR2 SYGVNS. The CDR3 extends over 18 amino acids. Written as DNA, the CDR3 is TGTGCCGGCAGTGAAATCAATTGGGGACAGGGACGCAATCAGCCCCAGCATTTT. It codes for CAGSEINWGQGRNQPQHF.

Points on this clonotype: This clone may be a read error of a much larger clone one base away. V is TRBV20-1 and J is TRBJ1-4; no reliable D call. This CDR3 has 13 residues. Per germline, CDR1 DFQATT and CDR2 SNEGSKA (reference sequence). The ends were cut back, 3 bases at V and 2 bases at J, with 7 bases in the middle. As DNA, the CDR3 is TGCAGTGCTAGTGATAGCACTAATGAAAAACTGTTTTTT. This translates into CSASDSTNEKLFF.

The chain has TRBV20-1 and TRBJ1-3; 8 bases match TRBD1. CDR3 length: 14 amino acids. Germline trimming cut 6 bases from V and 2 bases from J; bases unmatched to any gene: 6. CDR1 is DFQATT and CDR2 is SNEGSKA in the germline V gene (reference sequence). CDR3 DNA sequence: TGCAGTGCAAGTCGGACAGGGCCTGGAAACACCATATATTTT. Translation gives CSASRTGPGNTIYF.

This chain links TRBV7-9 with TRBJ1-3; TRBD1 matches 9 bases. Germline lookup yields CDR1 SEHNR and CDR2 FQNEAQ (reference sequence). The CDR3 length is 16 residues. Germline trimming cut 4 bases from V and 0 bases from J; bases unmatched to any gene: 4. CDR3 protein: CASSSQGAISGNTIYF. The CDR3 bases are TGTGCCAGCAGCTCACAGGGGGCTATCTCTGGAAACACCATATATTTT.

This clonotype showed up many times. The rearrangement links TRBV5-6 to TRBJ2-7; maybe TRBD1 (6 bases). V lost 4 bases and J 0 bases, leaving 8 bases between the germline ends. From germline, CDR1 is SGHDT and CDR2 YYEEEE. The CDR3 is made up of 13 amino acids. CDR3 amino acids: CASSRTVSYEQYF. The DNA for the CDR3 is TGTGCCAGCAGCAGGACAGTCTCCTACGAGCAGTACTTC.

The chain employs TRBV25-1 and TRBJ2-7; D might be TRBD1 (5 bases). The CDR3 contains 9 residues. CDR1 and CDR2 from the germline V gene are MGHDK and SYGVNS. V was pared by 11 bases and J by 9 bases, with 11 bases between. The CDR3 bases are TGTGCCTCAGGGTGGGGGCAGTACTTC. Translated: CASGWGQYF.

This clonotype was counted a single time. The chain combines TRBV10-3 with TRBJ1-5, with D perhaps matching TRBD1 (5 bases). The CDR3 has 14 amino acids. Per germline, CDR1 ENHRY and CDR2 SYGVKD. Deletions cut 10 bases from V and 0 bases from J, with 13 bases between. The CDR3 DNA reads as TGTGCCACCGGGACGATCGATAGCAATCAGCCCCAGCATTTT. Encoded protein: CATGTIDSNQPQHF.

Regarding this clonotype: A much larger clone lies a single base off, so this may be a read error. This chain links TRBV12-3 or TRBV12-4 with TRBJ1-6; TRBD1 might be the D (6 bases). The CDR3 spans 12 residues. Trimming took off 6 bases at V and 9 bases at J, with 9 bases between the two ends. The CDR3 sequence is CASRNRASPLHF. CDR3 DNA sequence: TGTGCCAGCAGAAACAGGGCTTCACCCCTCCACTTT.

At least ten counts were recorded for this clonotype. This chain joins TRBV7-9 and TRBJ1-1; 10 nucleotides align to TRBD1. The CDR3 runs to 15 residues. Trimming cost V 7 bases and J 3 bases; bases outside gene matches: 8. CDR1 and CDR2 (germline): SEHNR, FQNEAQ (reference sequence). The CDR3 DNA reads as TGTGCCAGCAACTCACCCGGGACAGGGGACACTGAAGCTTTCTTT. Translated: CASNSPGTGDTEAFF.

This clonotype has a count of ten or more. This chain connects TRBV10-2 to TRBJ1-5, with D perhaps matching TRBD1 (5 bases). The CDR3 runs to 14 residues. V lost 7 bases to trimming and J lost 1 base, with 11 bases between them. The germline CDR1 and CDR2 sequences are WSHSY and SAAADI. The CDR3: CASNSDSSNQPQHF. In DNA, the CDR3 is TGCGCCAGCAATTCCGACAGCAGCAATCAGCCCCAGCATTTT.

This sequence joins TRBV6-5 and TRBJ1-1; perhaps TRBD1 as D (6 bases). There are 16 residues in the CDR3. Trimming removed 10 bases at V and 6 bases at J, with 27 bases between. From germline, CDR1 is MNHEY and CDR2 SVGAGI. CDR3 nucleotides: TGTGCCATCAGCGAACTCGGGGGGCTAAGGCAGGCTGAAGCTTTCTTT. This translates into CAISELGGLRQAEAFF.

This sequence joins TRBV7-2 and TRBJ2-7; TRBD2 might be the D (5 bases). Germline V gives CDR1 SGHTA, CDR2 FQGNSA. The V end lost 0 bases, the J end lost 5 bases, and 8 bases lay between the germline ends. CDR3 length: 13 residues. The CDR3 loop reads CASSLAQADEQYF. The CDR3, as DNA: TGTGCCAGCAGCTTAGCCCAAGCGGACGAGCAGTACTTC. The variable domain in full, completed from reference TRBV7-2 and TRBJ2-7, reads GAGVSQSPSNKVTEKGKDVELRCDPISGHTALYWYRQSLGQGLEFLIYFQGNSAPDKSGLPSDRFSAERTGGSVSTLTIQRTQQEDSAVYLCASSLAQADEQYFGPGTRLTVT.

The chain recombines TRBV7-9 with TRBJ2-7; 7 nucleotides match TRBD1. V was pared by 4 bases and J by 7 bases, with 10 bases of the junction left unmatched. The CDR3 has 14 residues. The germline gives CDR1 SEHNR, CDR2 FQNEAQ (reference sequence). CDR3 sequence reads: CASSSLQGYNEQYF. CDR3 nucleotides: TGTGCCAGCAGCTCGTTACAGGGGTACAATGAGCAGTACTTC.

A remark on this clonotype: One junction end does not reproduce the germline sequence, and a read error may be involved. The chain combines TRBV6-1 with TRBJ2-2; 7 bases are a match to TRBD2. The germline gives CDR1 MNHNS, CDR2 SASEGT. The CDR3 consists of 16 residues. The CDR3 spells CAISEAGGGNTGELFF. DNA for the CDR3: TGTGCCATCAGTGAAGCGGGCGGGGGAAACACCGGGGAGCTGTTTTTT.

The V and J genes are TRBV6-5 and TRBJ1-5; D unclear. This CDR3 region has 12 residues. Germline V gene lookup returns CDR1 MNHEY and CDR2 SVGAGI. The V and J ends lost 7 bases and 1 base respectively, with 5 bases between them. As DNA, the CDR3 is TGTGCCAGCAAGGAGAGCAATCAGCCCCAGCATTTT. It specifies CASKESNQPQHF.

The V call is TRBV7-2, the J call TRBJ1-2; 9 bases are a match to TRBD1. V shed 5 bases and J 8 bases; nucleotides not matched to a gene: 9. The V gene's germline CDR1 is SGHTA and CDR2 FQGNSA. This CDR3 has 14 amino acids. The chain's CDR3 is CASSLGGQGNGYTF. The CDR3 region has the DNA TGTGCCAGCAGCCTGGGCGGACAGGGGAACGGCTACACCTTC.

The chain couples TRBV13 to TRBJ1-2; a weak D match, TRBD1 (6 bases). The CDR3 extends over 14 amino acids. V was cut by 5 bases and J by 3 bases, with 13 bases left in between. CDR1 and CDR2 from the germline V gene are PRHDT and FYEKMQ (reference sequence). CDR3 bases: TGTGCCAGCAGCGCGGGACATCGGGACTATGGCTACACCTTC. Its protein is CASSAGHRDYGYTF.

This clonotype was recorded a few times. CDR3 sequence: CASTDRPTEAFF. Written as DNA, the CDR3 is TGTGCCAGCACGGACAGGCCCACTGAAGCTTTCTTT. This sequence joins TRBV6-1 and TRBJ1-1, with 7 bases identical to TRBD1. CDR3 length equals 12 residues. Germline lookup yields CDR1 MNHNS and CDR2 SASEGT. Germline trimming cut 7 bases from V and 4 bases from J; bases unmatched to any gene: 3.

The sample holds a few counts of this clonotype. This rearrangement joins TRBV4-1 to TRBJ1-4; D uncertain. Looked up from germline, CDR1 is MGHRA and CDR2 is YSYEKL. The CDR3 consists of 14 residues. Trimming left V 1 base short and J 8 bases short, with 11 bases between. As DNA, the CDR3 is TGCGCCAGCAGCCAAGTCGTCTCCGGCGAAAAACTGTTTTTT. Amino acid sequence: CASSQVVSGEKLFF.

A note on this clonotype: Since a much larger clone is just one base distant, this may be a read error. The rearrangement uses TRBV5-1 and TRBJ1-4, with TRBD1 as a possible D gene (6 bases). Looked up from germline, CDR1 is SGHRS and CDR2 is YFSETQ. This CDR3 has 15 amino acids. The DNA of the CDR3 is TGTGCCGGCAGCTTGGCCCTGGGGGGCGATGAAAAACTGTTTTTT. Translation gives CAGSLALGGDEKLFF.

A few counts support this clonotype. V gene TRBV9 combines with J gene TRBJ2-2; D call uncertain. The CDR3 spans 13 residues. Germline values: CDR1 SGDLS, CDR2 YYNGEE. V gave up 4 bases and J gave up 6 bases, with 10 bases separating them. The CDR3 bases are TGTGCCAGCAGCCCCCCCAGGCCCGGGGAGCTGTTTTTT. This encodes CASSPPRPGELFF.

In DNA, the CDR3 is TGTGCCAGCAGCCCTCTCCTAGAGGACGATCAAGAGACCCAGTACTTC. This sequence encodes CASSPLLEDDQETQYF. The chain joins TRBV11-3 to TRBJ2-5; unclear D gene. Germline loops: CDR1 SGHNT, CDR2 YENEEA. V was pared by 5 bases and J by 2 bases, with 18 bases between. The CDR3 loop spans 16 amino acids.

This clonotype occurred once. V usage is TRBV14 and J usage is TRBJ1-1; D not resolved. The germline CDR1 and CDR2 sequences are SGHDN and FVKESK. There are 15 residues in the CDR3. V lost 5 bases and J 4 bases, leaving 17 bases between the germline ends. CDR3 residues: CASSSPASWGTEAFF. CDR3 sequence (DNA): TGTGCCAGCAGCTCCCCGGCCAGTTGGGGCACTGAAGCTTTCTTT.

A word on this clonotype: A much larger clone differs from this one at a single base, so this may be a read error. The chain joins TRBV11-1 to TRBJ1-1; 9 nucleotides line up with TRBD1. The CDR3 spans 14 residues. In germline, CDR1 is SGHAT, CDR2 FQDESV (reference sequence). CDR3 amino acids: CASGTGLGNPEAFF. CDR3 nucleotide sequence: TGTGCCAGTGGGACAGGGCTAGGGAACCCTGAAGCTTTCTTT.